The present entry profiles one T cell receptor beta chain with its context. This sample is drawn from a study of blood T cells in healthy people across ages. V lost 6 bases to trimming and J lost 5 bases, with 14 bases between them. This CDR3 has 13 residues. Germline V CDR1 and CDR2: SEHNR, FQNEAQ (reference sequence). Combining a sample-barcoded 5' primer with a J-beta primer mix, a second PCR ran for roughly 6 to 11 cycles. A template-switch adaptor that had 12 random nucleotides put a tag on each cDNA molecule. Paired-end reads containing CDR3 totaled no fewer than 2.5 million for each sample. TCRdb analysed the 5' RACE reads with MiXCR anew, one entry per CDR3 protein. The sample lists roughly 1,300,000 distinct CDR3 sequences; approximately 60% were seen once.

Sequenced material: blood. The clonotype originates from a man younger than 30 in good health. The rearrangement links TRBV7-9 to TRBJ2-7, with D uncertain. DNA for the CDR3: TGTGCCAGCAGGGGAAAGGGAATCGACGAGCAGTACTTC. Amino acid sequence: CASRGKGIDEQYF.